This TCR beta chain came from a study of cytotoxic CD8 clonotypes in ibrutinib-treated CLL. Overall study: Following treatment for a median around 11 months, range 6 to 36, response samples were then taken.

Details on this clone: Antigen specificity is unknown.

Whole-study results and caveats: Public clonotypes proved infrequent, and on treatment they shrank or remained steady.

Clones were read by immunoSEQ multiplex PCR, and TCRdb kept only the in-frame ones, dropping some. The sample has approximately 150,000 clones; less than 85% are singletons. The CDR3 contains 16 residues. This specimen consisted of PBMCs, obtained after 24 months of ibrutinib treatment. The receptor comes from a human donor with chronic lymphocytic leukemia. This chain joins TRBV21-1 and TRBJ2-3; the table's TRBD2 call for D was not verified on the DNA. TRBV21-1 is given as a pseudogene. CDR3 sequence (DNA): TGTGCCAGCAGCAAAGGGGGAGGAGCAAGCACAGATACGCAGTATTTT. Protein product: CASSKGGGASTDTQYF.